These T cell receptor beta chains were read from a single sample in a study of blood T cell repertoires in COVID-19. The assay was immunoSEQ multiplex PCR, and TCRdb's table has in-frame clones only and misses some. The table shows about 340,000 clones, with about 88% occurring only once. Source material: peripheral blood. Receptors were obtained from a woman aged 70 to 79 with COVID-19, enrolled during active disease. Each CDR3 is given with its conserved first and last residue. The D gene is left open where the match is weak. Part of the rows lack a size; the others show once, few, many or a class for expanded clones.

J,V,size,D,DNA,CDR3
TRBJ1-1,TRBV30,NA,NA,TGTGCCTCCTCGAAGGGGGGGCTATTCACTGAAGCTTTCTTT,CASSKGGLFTEAFF
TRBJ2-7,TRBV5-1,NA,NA,TGCGCCAGCAGCCCCGGACTCCACGAGCAGTACTTC,CASSPGLHEQYF
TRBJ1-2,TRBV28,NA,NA,TGTGCCAGCAGTTTAAGCAGGGTTGGCGGCTACACCTTC,CASSLSRVGGYTF
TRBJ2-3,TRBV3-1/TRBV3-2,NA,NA,TGTGCCAGCTCCCGTATTCTAGTAGATACGCAGTATTTT,CASSRILVDTQYF
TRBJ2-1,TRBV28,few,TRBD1,TGTGCCAGCATCGGTCCCGGGACAGGGGGAGGACAGTTCTTC,CASIGPGTGGGQFF
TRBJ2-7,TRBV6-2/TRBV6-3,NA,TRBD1,TGTGCCAGCAGTAGACCGGGACAGGGTAGGTACGAGCAGTACTTC,CASSRPGQGRYEQYF
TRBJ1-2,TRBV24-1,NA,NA,TGTGCCACCAGTGGTCGGACAGTGACTAACTATGGCTACACCTTC,CATSGRTVTNYGYTF
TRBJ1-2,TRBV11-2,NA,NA,TGTGCCAGCAGCTTCCGGGAGTACGGCTACACCTTC,CASSFREYGYTF
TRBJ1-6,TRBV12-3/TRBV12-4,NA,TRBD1,TGTGCCAGCAGTCTCGGGGACAGATTTTATTTT,CASSLGDRFYF
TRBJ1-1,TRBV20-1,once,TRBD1,TGCAGTGCGACAGGGACTGAAGCTTTCTTT,CSATGTEAFF
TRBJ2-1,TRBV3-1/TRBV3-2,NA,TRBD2,TGTGCCAGCAGCCAAGAAGCTAGCGGGGGGGATGAGCAGTTCTTC,CASSQEASGGDEQFF
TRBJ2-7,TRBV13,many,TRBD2,TGTGCCAGCAGCTTAGACCCCTTTCGGGACTATGCCAAGGAGCAGTACTTC,CASSLDPFRDYAKEQYF
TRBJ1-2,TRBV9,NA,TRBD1,TGTGCCAGCAGCCGATCGGGGACAGACTATGGCTACACCTTC,CASSRSGTDYGYTF
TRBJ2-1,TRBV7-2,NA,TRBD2,TGTGCCAGCAGCTTCCAACCACCGAGCGGGGGCAATGAGCAGTTCTTC,CASSFQPPSGGNEQFF
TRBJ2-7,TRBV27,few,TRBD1,TGTGCCAGCAGTACCCGACAGGGGCCCACCTACGAGCAGTACTTC,CASSTRQGPTYEQYF
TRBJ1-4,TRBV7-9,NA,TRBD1,TGTGCCAGCAGGTCCAGGGGGCTAGGGGAAAAACTGTTTTTT,CASRSRGLGEKLFF
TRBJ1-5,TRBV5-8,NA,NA,TGTGCCAGCAGCTTGAAACAGGGCACCTCCCAGCCCCAGCATTTT,CASSLKQGTSQPQHF
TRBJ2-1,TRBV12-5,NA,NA,TGTGCTAGTGGTCCTACGGGAATCCAGCAGTTCTTC,CASGPTGIQQFF